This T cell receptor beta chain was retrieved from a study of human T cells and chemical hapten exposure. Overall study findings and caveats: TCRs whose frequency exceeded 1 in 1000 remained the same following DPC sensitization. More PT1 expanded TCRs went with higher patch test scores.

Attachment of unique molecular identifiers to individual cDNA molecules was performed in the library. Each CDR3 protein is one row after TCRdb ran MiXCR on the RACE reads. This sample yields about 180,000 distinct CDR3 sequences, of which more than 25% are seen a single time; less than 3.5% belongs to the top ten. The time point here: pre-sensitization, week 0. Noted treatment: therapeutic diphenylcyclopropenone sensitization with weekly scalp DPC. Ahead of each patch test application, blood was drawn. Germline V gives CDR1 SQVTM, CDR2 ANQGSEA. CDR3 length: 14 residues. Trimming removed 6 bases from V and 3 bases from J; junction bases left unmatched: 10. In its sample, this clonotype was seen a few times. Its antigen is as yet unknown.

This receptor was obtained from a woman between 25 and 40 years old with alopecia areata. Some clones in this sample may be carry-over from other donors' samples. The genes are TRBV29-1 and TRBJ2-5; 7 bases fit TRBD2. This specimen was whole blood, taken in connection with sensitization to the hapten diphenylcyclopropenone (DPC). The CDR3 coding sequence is TGCAGCGTCCTAGGCGGGGGAGGAGAAGAGACCCAGTACTTC. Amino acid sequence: CSVLGGGGEETQYF.